This T cell receptor beta chain was retrieved from a study of OX40 agonist ivuxolimab in advanced cancers. Generated by immunoSEQ multiplex PCR, the TCRdb table keeps only in-frame clones and is missing some. Here the sample spans around 69,000 clones, 85% to 90% being singletons. Whole-study results and caveats: Averaging showed that CD8+ T cells had more expanded clones than CD4+ did.

As regards this clone: Antigen unknown.

The junction had 9 bases not matched to a gene; V was cut back by 11 bases and J by 8 bases. This CDR3 comprises 12 residues. CDR1 and CDR2 (germline): SGHAT, FQDESV (reference sequence). The sequence was obtained from an adult with an advanced solid tumor such as melanoma, head and neck, liver or kidney cancer. This specimen was CD4+ or CD8+ T cells sorted from blood, taken in a trial of the OX40 agonist ivuxolimab. The chain has TRBV11-1 and TRBJ1-1; 9 nucleotides agree with TRBD1. CDR3 in amino acids: CASRGGQGEAFF. The CDR3 DNA sequence: TGTGCCTCAAGAGGGGGACAGGGCGAAGCTTTCTTT.